Given below is one TCR beta chain in context. Seattle cases were enrolled at active infection and followed longitudinally. This sample was included in a study of blood T cell repertoires in COVID-19. Study as a whole: The United States, Italy and Spain supplied acute and convalescent COVID-19 samples.

Germline values: CDR1 MNHEY, CDR2 SMNVEV (reference sequence). V shed 5 bases and J 2 bases; nucleotides not matched to a gene: 7. The length of the CDR3 is 16 residues. As handled by the study authors: Reference gene primers were amplified, and this amplification served to estimate nucleated cell counts. Assay used: immunoSEQ multiplex PCR; TCRdb lists only in-frame clones, some missing. That table is the source of V, J and clone size, and D and trimming were worked out from the DNA. The sample gives approximately 77,000 clones, approximately 85% of which show up once; 8.5% to 10% is in the top ten.

The receptor was isolated from a man aged 45-65 years with COVID-19, enrolled during active disease. Input material: peripheral blood. The chain combines TRBV27 with TRBJ1-5; TRBD1 aligns across 9 bases. CDR3 bases: TGTGCCAGCAGTGAATACAGGGGGCGCGGCAATCAGCCCCAGCATTTT. Protein product: CASSEYRGRGNQPQHF.